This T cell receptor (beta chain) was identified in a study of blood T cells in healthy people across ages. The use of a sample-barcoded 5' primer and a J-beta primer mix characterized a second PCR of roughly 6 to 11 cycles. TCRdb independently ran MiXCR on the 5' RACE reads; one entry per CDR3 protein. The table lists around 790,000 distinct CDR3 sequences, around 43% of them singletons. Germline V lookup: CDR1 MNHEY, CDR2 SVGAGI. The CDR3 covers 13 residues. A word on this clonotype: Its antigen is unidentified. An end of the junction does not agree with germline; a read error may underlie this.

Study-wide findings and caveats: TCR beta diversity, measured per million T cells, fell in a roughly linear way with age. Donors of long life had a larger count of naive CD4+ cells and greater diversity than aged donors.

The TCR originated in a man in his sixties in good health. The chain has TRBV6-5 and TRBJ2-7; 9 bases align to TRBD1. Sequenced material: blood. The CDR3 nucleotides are TGTGCCAGCAGTTTCACAGGGGGCCACGAGCAGGACTTC. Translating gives CASSFTGGHEQDF.